Included here is one T cell receptor beta chain sequence, with context. Its target is unknown. The CDR3 extends over 14 amino acids. Between the trimmed V and J ends, which lost 6 bases and 0 bases, there was a span of 11 bases. Germline loops: CDR1 MDHEN, CDR2 SYDVKM. The data were taken from a study of cytomegalovirus exposure and HLA in healthy donors. With 60 Vbeta and 13 Jbeta primers, the PCR was carried out. Assay used: immunoSEQ multiplex PCR; TCRdb lists only in-frame clones, some missing. In the table there are roughly 250,000 clones, 80% of which are singletons. Overall study results and limits: Among TCR beta chains, those listed as cytomegalovirus-associated numbered 164. TCR beta V- and J-gene trimming, according to a later analysis, was linked to a missense DCLRE1C variant.

The sequenced sample consisted of PBMCs. The clonotype was recovered from a girl aged 2 to 9 in good health and CMV-seronegative. The chain carries TRBV28 and TRBJ1-1; weak D call: TRBD1 (6 bases). The CDR3 region is CASRGRGMNTEAFF. CDR3 DNA: TGTGCCAGCAGGGGGAGGGGGATGAACACTGAAGCTTTCTTT.